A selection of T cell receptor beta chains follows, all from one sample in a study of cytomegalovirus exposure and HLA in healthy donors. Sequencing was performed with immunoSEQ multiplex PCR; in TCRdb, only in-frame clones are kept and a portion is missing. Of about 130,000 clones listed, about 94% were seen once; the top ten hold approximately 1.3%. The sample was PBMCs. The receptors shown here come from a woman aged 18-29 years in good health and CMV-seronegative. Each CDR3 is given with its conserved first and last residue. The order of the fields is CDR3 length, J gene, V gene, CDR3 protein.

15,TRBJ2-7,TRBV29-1,CSVEDLAQGGDEQYF
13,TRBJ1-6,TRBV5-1,CASSPRGDSPLHF
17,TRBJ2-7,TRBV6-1,CASSETDRFVSSYEQYF
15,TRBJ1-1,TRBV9,CASSLDGQGDTEAFF
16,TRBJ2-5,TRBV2,CASSDFIDGGVETQYF
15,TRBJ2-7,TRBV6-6,CASSYGTSGGYEQYF
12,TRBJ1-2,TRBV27,CASSPTGEGYTF
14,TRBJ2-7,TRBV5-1,CASAAGVVSYEQYF
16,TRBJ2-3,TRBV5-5,CASSFGTGAHTDTQYF
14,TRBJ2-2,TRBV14,CASSQVLNTGELFF
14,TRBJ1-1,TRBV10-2,CASSAGQGMVRAFF
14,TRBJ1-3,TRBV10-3,CAPTAGLGGNTIYF
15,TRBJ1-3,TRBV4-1,CASSQDSGTGNTIYF